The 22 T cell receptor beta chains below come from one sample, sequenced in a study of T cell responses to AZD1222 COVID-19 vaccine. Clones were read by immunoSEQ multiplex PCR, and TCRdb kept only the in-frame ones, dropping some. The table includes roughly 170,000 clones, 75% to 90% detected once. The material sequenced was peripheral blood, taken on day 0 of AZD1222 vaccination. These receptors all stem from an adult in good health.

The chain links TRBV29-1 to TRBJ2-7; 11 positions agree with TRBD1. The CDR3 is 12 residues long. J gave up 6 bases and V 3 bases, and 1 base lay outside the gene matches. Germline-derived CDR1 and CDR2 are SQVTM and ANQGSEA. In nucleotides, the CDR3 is TGCAGCGTTGAGGACAGGGGGCGCGAGCAGTACTTC. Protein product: CSVEDRGREQYF.

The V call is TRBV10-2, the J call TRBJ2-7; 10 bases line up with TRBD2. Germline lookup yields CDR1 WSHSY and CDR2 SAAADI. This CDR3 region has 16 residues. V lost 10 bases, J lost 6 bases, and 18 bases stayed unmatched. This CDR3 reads CATRTGGQSGRGEQYF. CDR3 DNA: TGCGCCACCCGAACTGGGGGGCAAAGCGGGAGGGGCGAGCAGTACTTC.

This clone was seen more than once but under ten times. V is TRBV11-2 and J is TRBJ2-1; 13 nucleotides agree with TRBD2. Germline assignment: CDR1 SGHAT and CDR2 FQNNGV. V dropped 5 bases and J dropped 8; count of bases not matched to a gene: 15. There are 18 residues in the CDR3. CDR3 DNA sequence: TGTGCCAGCAGCCCAAGCAATTTAAGGACTAGCGGGAGATATGAGCAGTTCTTC. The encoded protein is CASSPSNLRTSGRYEQFF.

This chain's CDR3 is CASSVYGTLPSGNTIYF. CDR3 sequence (DNA): TGTGCCAGCAGCGTCTACGGGACTCTGCCCTCTGGAAACACCATATATTTT. The rearrangement links TRBV9 to TRBJ1-3; perhaps TRBD1 as D (5 bases). V lost 2 bases to trimming and J lost 0 bases, with 15 bases between them. The CDR3 runs 17 residues. Germline-derived CDR1 and CDR2 are SGDLS and YYNGEE.

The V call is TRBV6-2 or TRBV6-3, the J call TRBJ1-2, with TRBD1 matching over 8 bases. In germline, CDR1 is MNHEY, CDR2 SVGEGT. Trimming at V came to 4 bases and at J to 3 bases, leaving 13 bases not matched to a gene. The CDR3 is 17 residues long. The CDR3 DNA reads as TGTGCCAGCAGTTTCCGACAGGGGAGAGCCCTTGACTATGGCTACACCTTC. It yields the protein CASSFRQGRALDYGYTF.

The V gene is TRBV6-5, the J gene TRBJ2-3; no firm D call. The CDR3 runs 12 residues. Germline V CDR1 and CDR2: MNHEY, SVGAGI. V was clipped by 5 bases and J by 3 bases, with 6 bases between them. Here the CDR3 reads CASSLRTDTQYF. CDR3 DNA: TGTGCCAGCAGTCTGAGAACAGATACGCAGTATTTT.

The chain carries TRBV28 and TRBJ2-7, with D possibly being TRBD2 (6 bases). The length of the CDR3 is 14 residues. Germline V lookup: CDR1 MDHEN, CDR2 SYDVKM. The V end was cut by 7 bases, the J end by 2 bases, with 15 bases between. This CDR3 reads CASTHSGPPYEQYF. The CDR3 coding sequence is TGTGCCAGCACGCATAGCGGCCCTCCCTACGAGCAGTACTTC.

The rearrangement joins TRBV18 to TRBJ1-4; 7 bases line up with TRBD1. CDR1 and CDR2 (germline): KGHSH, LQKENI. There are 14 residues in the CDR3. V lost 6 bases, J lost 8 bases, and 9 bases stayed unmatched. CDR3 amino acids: CASSPGQAGEKLFF. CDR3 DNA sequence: TGTGCCAGCTCCCCCGGACAGGCCGGAGAAAAACTGTTTTTT.

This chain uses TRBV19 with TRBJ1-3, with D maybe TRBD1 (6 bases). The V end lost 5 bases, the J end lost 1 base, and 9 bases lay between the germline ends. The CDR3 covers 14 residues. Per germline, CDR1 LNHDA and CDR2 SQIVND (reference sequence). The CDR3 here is CASSAGASGNTIYF. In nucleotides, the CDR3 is TGTGCCAGTAGTGCAGGGGCTTCTGGAAACACCATATATTTT.

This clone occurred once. CDR3 amino acids: CASSAYDEKLFF. CDR3 coding DNA: TGTGCCAGCAGCGCCTATGATGAAAAACTGTTTTTT. V gene TRBV9 combines with J gene TRBJ1-4; D not certain. This CDR3 region has 12 residues. Trimming removed 3 bases from V and 6 bases from J, with 6 bases in between. Germline V lookup: CDR1 SGDLS, CDR2 YYNGEE.

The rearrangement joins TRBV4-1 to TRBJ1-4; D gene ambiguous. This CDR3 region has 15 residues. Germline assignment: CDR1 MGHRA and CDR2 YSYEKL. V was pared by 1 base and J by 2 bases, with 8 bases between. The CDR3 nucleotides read TGCGCCAGCAGCCAAGGAAGGTTCACTAATGAAAAACTGTTTTTT. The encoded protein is CASSQGRFTNEKLFF.

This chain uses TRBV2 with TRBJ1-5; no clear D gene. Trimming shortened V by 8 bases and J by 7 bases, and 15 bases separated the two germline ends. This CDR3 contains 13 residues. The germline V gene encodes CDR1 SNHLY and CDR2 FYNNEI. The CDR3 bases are TGTGCCAGCGGGCGGGAGGGAAAGCAGCCCCAGCATTTT. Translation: CASGREGKQPQHF.

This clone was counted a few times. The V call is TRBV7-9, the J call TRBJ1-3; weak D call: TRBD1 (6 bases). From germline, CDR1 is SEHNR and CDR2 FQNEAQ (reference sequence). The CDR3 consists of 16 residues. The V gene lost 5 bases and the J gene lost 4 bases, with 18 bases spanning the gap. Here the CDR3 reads CASSPSNRVLGNTIYF. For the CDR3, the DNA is TGTGCCAGCAGCCCATCGAACAGGGTCTTAGGAAACACCATATATTTT.

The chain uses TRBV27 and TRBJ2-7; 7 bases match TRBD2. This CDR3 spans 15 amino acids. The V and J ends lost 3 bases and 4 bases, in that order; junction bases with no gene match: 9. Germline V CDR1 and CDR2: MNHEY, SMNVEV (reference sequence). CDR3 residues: CASSFGGRGPYEQYF. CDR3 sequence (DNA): TGTGCCAGCAGTTTTGGTGGGAGGGGCCCTTACGAGCAGTACTTC.

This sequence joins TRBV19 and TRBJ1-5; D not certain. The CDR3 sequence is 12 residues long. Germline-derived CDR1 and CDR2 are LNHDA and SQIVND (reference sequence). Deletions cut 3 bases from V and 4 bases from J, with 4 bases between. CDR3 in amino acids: CASSILNQPQHF. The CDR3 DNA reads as TGTGCCAGTAGTATTTTAAATCAGCCCCAGCATTTT.

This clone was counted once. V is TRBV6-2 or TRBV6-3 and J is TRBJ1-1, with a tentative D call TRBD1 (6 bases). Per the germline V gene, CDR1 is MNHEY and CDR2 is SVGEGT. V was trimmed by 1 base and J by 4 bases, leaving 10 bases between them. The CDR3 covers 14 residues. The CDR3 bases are TGTGCCAGCAGTTACTTAAGGGGGAGCACTGAAGCTTTCTTT. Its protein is CASSYLRGSTEAFF.

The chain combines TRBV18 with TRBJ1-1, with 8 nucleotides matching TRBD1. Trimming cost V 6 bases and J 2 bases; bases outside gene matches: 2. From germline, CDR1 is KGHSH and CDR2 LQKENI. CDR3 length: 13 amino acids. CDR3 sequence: CASSQGANTEAFF. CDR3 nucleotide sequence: TGTGCCAGCTCCCAGGGGGCTAACACTGAAGCTTTCTTT.

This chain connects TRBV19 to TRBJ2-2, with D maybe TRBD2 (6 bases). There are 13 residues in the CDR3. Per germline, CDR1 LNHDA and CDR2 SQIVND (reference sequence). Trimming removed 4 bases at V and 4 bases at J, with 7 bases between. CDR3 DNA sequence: TGTGCCAGTAGTAGGAGGGGCACCGGGGAGCTGTTTTTT. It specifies CASSRRGTGELFF.

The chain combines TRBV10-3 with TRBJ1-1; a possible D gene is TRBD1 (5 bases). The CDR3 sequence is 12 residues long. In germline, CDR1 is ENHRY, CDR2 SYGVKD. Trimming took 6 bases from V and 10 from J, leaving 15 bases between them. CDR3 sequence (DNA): TGTGCCATCAGCGCGACAGCTGTAATAGCTTTCTTT. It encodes CAISATAVIAFF.

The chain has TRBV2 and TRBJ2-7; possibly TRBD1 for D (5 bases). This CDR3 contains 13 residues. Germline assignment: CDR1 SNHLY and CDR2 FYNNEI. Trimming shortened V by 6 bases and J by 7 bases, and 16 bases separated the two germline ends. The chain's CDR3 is CASRVQGMGEQYF. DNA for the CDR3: TGTGCCAGCAGGGTTCAGGGAATGGGGGAGCAGTACTTC. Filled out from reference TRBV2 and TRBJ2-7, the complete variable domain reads EPEVTQTPSHQVTQMGQEVILRCVPISNHLYFYWYRQILGQKVEFLVSFYNNEISEKSEIFDDQFSVERPDGSNFTLKIRSTKLEDSAMYFCASRVQGMGEQYFGPGTRLTVT.

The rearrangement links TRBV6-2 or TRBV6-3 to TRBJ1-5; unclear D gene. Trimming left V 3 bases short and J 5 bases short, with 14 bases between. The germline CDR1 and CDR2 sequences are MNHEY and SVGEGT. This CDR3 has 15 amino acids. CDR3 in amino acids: CASSYYRGGYQPQHF. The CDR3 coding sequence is TGTGCCAGCAGTTATTATCGGGGAGGATATCAGCCCCAGCATTTT.

The CDR3 nucleotides are TGTGCCAGTAGTCCCCGGACAGGAAACTCCTACGAGCAGTACTTC. Its translation: CASSPRTGNSYEQYF. The V call is TRBV19, the J call TRBJ2-7; 7 bases match TRBD1. CDR1 is LNHDA, CDR2 SQIVND, per germline (reference sequence). The CDR3 length is 15 residues. J was trimmed by 0 bases and V by 5 bases; bases with no gene match: 7.